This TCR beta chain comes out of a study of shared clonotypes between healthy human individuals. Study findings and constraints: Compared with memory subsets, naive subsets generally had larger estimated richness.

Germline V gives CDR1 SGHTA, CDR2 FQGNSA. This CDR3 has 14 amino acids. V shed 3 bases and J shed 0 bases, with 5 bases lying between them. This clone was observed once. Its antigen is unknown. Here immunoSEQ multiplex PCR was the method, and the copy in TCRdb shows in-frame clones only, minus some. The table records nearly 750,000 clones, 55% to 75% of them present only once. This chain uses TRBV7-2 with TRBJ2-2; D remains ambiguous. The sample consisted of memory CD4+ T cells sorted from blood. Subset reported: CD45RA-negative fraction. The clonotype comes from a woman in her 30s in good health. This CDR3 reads CASSLRPNTGELFF. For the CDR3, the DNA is TGTGCCAGCAGCTTGCGACCGAACACCGGGGAGCTGTTTTTT.